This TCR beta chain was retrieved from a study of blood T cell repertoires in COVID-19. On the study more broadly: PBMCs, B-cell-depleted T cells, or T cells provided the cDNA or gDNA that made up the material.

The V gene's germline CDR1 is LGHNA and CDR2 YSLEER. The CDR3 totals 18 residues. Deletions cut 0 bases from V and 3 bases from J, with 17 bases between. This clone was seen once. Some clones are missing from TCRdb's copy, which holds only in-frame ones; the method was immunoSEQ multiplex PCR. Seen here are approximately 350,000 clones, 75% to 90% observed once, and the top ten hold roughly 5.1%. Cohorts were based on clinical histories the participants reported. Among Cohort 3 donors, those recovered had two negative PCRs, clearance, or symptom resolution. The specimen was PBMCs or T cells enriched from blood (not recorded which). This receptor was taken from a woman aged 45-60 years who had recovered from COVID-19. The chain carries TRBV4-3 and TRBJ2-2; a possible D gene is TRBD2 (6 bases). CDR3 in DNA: TGCGCCAGCAGCCAAGATGTCGGTGGCGGGACCCACACCGGGGAGCTGTTTTTT. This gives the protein CASSQDVGGGTHTGELFF.